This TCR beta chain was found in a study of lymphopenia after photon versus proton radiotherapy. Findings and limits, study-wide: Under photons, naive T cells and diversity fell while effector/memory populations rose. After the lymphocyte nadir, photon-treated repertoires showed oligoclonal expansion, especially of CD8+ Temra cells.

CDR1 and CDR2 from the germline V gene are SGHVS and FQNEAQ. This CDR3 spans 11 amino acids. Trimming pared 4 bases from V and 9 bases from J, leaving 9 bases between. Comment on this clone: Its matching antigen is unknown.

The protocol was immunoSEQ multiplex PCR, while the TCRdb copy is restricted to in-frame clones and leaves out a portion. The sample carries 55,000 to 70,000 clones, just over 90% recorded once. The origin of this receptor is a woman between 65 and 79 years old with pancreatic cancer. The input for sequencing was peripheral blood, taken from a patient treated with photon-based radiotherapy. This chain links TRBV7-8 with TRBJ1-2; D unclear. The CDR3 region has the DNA TGTGCCAGCAGCTCCGGCCCGAGCTACACCTTC. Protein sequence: CASSSGPSYTF.